By proportion, the clone carrying this TCR beta chain is medium-sized. This entry belongs to a study of spatial heterogeneity in lung cancer. Study details: Every unique TCR and UMI combination, on average, appeared more than ten times in raw reads.

The V gene lost 10 bases and the J gene lost 4 bases, with 16 bases spanning the gap. The CDR3 has 13 amino acids. Germline CDR1 SGHAT, CDR2 FQDESV (reference sequence). TCRdb independently ran MiXCR on the 5' RACE reads; one entry per CDR3 protein. The sample has under 8,000 distinct CDR3 sequences, roughly 3.8% seen once. Time point meaning: sample taken at primary tumor resection. TCRs were sequenced from unsorted whole RNA of tumor, nontumor lung or PBMC. The donors were 72 patients with non-small cell lung cancer that was early-stage and untreated. Sequencing used normal lung tissue next to the tumor, obtained at surgery. This sequence joins TRBV11-1 and TRBJ2-5; D tentatively reads TRBD1 or TRBD2 (5 bases each). This sequence originates from a female donor with early-stage non-small cell lung cancer. The CDR3 DNA follows: TGTGCCACCCGCCGGGGCCCCGGAGAGACCCAGTACTTC. It yields the protein CATRRGPGETQYF.